This T cell receptor (beta chain) was sequenced in a study of T-cell memory formation after mild COVID-19. With V trimmed by 0 bases and J by 2 bases, 7 bases remained unmatched. This CDR3 contains 17 residues. One entry per CDR3 protein results from TCRdb running MiXCR on the 5' RACE reads. This table holds around 140,000 distinct CDR3 sequences, about 19% found once. The chain recombines TRBV12-3 or TRBV12-4 with TRBJ2-1, with 7 bases that match TRBD2. The source is an adult woman who had mild COVID-19 (a few samples of this study predate the infection). Cell type and time point are not known. The sample consisted of PBMCs or a T cell subset sorted from them (not recorded which). The CDR3 spells CASSLALGGSAYNEQFF. Here the CDR3 DNA reads TGTGCCAGCAGTTTAGCGCTTGGCGGGAGCGCCTACAATGAGCAGTTCTTC.